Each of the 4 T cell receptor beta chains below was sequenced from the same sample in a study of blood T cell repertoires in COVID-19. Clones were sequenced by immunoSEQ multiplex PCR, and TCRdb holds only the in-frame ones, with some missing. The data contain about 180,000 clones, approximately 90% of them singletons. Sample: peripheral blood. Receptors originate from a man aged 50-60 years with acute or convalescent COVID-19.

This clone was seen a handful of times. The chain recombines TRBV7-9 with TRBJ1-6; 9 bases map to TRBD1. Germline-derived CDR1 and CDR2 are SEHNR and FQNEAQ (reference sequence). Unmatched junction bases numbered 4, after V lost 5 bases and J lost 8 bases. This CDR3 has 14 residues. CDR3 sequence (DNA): TGTGCCAGCAGCCCGACAGGGGGTGATTCACCCCTCCACTTT. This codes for CASSPTGGDSPLHF.

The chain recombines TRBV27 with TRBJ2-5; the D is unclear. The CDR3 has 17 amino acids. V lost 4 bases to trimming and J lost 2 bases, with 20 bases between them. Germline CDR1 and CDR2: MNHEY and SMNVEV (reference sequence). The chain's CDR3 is CASSCPAADPQQETQYF. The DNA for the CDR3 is TGTGCCAGCAGTTGCCCCGCGGCCGACCCCCAACAAGAGACCCAGTACTTC.

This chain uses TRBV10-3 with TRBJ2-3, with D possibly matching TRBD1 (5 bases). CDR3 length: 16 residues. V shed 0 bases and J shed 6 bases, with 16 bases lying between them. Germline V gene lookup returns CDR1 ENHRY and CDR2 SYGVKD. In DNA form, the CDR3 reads TGTGCCATCAGTGAGTCCCGACAGTTGACTCGGGATACGCAGTATTTT. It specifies CAISESRQLTRDTQYF.

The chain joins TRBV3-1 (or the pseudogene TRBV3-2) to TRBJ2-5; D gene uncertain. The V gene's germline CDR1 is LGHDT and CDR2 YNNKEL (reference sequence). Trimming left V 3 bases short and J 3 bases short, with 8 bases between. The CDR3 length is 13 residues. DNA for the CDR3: TGTGCCAGCAGCCATACCGCGGAAGAGACCCAGTACTTC. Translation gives CASSHTAEETQYF.